This TCR beta chain came from a study of T cells in Graves' hyperthyroidism and ophthalmopathy. In the study overall: Blood from the periphery was taken at initial diagnosis, before any treatment. Study findings and constraints: Clonotypes that were expanded in thyroid above 0.001 mostly appeared in blood too.

Ophthalmopathy cases scored 3 or more on the Clinical Activity Score and 4 or more on NOSPECS grade, with duration below 3 months. Diagnosis rested on symptoms, serum thyroxine and TRAb, thyroid ultrasound, and orbital computed tomography. This clonotype was found a few times. Antigen specificity is unknown. V was clipped by 4 bases and J by 3 bases; unmatched bases: 5. This CDR3 has 14 amino acids. Germline assignment: CDR1 LNHNV and CDR2 YYDKDF (reference sequence). RNA transcripts gave rise to amplified TCR beta CDR3 regions. When the TCR CDR3 underwent first-round RT-PCR, the HTBI primer set was used. TCRdb called the multiplex PCR reads again in MiXCR, with one record for every CDR3 protein. The sample holds 700,000 or so distinct CDR3 sequences, around 13% seen once.

This chain uses TRBV15 with TRBJ2-7; TRBD1 matches at 8 bases. Material for sequencing was blood. This receptor was identified in a woman aged 50 to 60 with Graves' ophthalmopathy. DNA for the CDR3: TGTGCCACCAGCACACAAACAGGGGGCTACGAGCAGTACTTC. It yields the protein CATSTQTGGYEQYF.